This T cell receptor (beta chain) was identified during a study of early T cells in non-severe SARS-CoV-2 infection. At the level of the study: Investigators sequenced bulk RNA drawn from unsorted whole blood, and chains remained unpaired.

Unique molecular identifier tags were affixed to discrete cDNA molecules. MiXCR was run by TCRdb on the 5' RACE reads, yielding one entry per CDR3 protein. The table lists under 80,000 distinct CDR3 sequences, roughly 11% of them singletons. This CDR3 has 14 amino acids. Germline loops: CDR1 SGHTA, CDR2 FQGTGA. Germline trimming cut 2 bases from V and 9 bases from J; bases unmatched to any gene: 5. Study results and caveats: Anti-spike CD8 responses were favored in VDJdb matching, and private and CD4 specificities were missed.

The table lists this clonotype with many counts. Its antigen is as yet unknown. The specimen sequenced was whole blood. The rearrangement uses TRBV7-3 and TRBJ2-1; 9 positions agree with TRBD2. This TCR came from an adult who was a healthcare worker with PCR-confirmed SARS-CoV-2 infection or an uninfected control (not recorded which). The CDR3 protein is CASSLVAGVSEQFF. CDR3 nucleotide sequence: TGTGCCAGCAGCTTAGTAGCGGGAGTAAGTGAGCAGTTCTTC. The full variable domain, in which reference TRBV7-3 and TRBJ2-1 provide the parts outside the CDR3, is GAGVSQTPSNKVTEKGKYVELRCDPISGHTALYWYRQSLGQGPEFLIYFQGTGAADDSGLPNDRFFAVRPEGSVSTLKIQRTERGDSAVYLCASSLVAGVSEQFFGPGTRLTVL.